This T cell receptor (beta chain) was retrieved from a study of cytomegalovirus exposure and HLA in healthy donors (dated by TCRdb to 2016 to 2017). Concerning the study at large: According to an earlier analysis of a few hundred of the donors, roughly 180 million T cells yielded roughly 110 million unique TCR beta sequences and around 300 Gb of sequence data. An early release covering roughly 600 HLA-typed donors comprised about 310 gigabases of sequencing data and about 90 million unique TCR sequences. Of the roughly 400 genotyped donors, about 80% fell in the genetic ancestry cluster associated with self-reported Caucasian donors. The study aimed to test whether cataloging public T cell receptors could reveal signatures of past pathogen exposure. The study used immunosequencing to profile the T cell repertoires of 670 or so subjects and linked those repertoires to cytomegalovirus serostatus. Besides the first cohort of more than 650 subjects, a separate validation cohort made up of roughly 130 different subjects was used. To predict cytomegalovirus infection status, the study combined high-throughput TCR immunosequencing, statistical association of individual TCRs with disease status, and machine learning. To study patterns of TCR occurrence, a later analysis re-analyzed previously published TCR beta repertoires from 700 or so donors and added high-resolution HLA genotyping. In the later analysis, no new phenotypic data were used to find candidate immune exposures; instead, reliance was placed on TCR beta sequences and their occurrence across donors. In an earlier analysis of a few hundred of the donors, high-throughput TCR beta sequencing was used to judge whether each TCR beta V gene segment behaved as functional or pseudogenic. Alongside the repertoire data, information on donor age, sex, ethnicity and CMV serostatus was compiled. Genome-wide SNP genotypes for about 60% of the roughly 670 donors were used in a later genetic analysis, which treated that subset as a discovery cohort. Every repertoire in the discovery cohort had been generated on one and the same sequencing platform. Class I and class II HLA loci were covered by the typing at four-digit resolution. Typing coverage differed by locus: A, B, C, DRB1 and DQB1 were typed in roughly 629-630 donors, DQA1 in about 560, DPA1 in 606, and DPB1 in 472. Because of strong linkage in the cohort, roughly five DR-DQ haplotypes were treated as single units for association and clustering. On average, about 200,000 unique TCR beta nucleotide sequences were sequenced per donor among fewer than 500 genotyped donors of the cohort, with roughly 20% of those sequences being non-productive. What the study reported, not specific to this receptor: A later analysis associated 15,000 or so TCR beta sequences with specific HLA alleles at a false discovery rate of 0.05. A later analysis reported that several top co-occurrence clusters appeared linked to parvovirus B19, influenza, CMV and Epstein-Barr virus. Some IMGT-functional V segments, including TRBV6-2 and TRBV6-3, could not be distinguished by the 87-base-pair reads and were therefore excluded. Most TCR sequences were seen in very few donors, while some public TCRs were found in many individuals. In an earlier analysis of some 550 of the donors, most TCR beta V segments were observed in productive rearrangements about 90% or about 30% of the time, broadly matching IMGT annotations. Roughly uniform sequencing depth across donors was assumed in presence/absence analyses, although this assumption may not hold. Because HLA typing was unavailable for some donors at each locus, only the typed subset was used in association tests. Three of the identified cytomegalovirus-associated TCR beta chains were confirmed in vitro to be specific for cytomegalovirus antigens. An association between a missense DCLRE1C variant and V-gene and J-gene trimming of TCR beta chains was found in a later genetic analysis and replicated in an independent cohort. Only TCR beta chains were sequenced in this cohort, and the absence of alpha or paired-chain data limited detectable features. In a later analysis, HLA-associated TCR beta chains showed more clonal expansion and lower generation probabilities than non-associated chains that were equally common. The study listed 150 to 200 TCR beta chains as associated with cytomegalovirus. A later analysis found that TCR association rates varied across HLA loci, with DRB1 alleles showing the most associated TCRs and HLA-C alleles the fewest. Immune exposure information for the cohort was limited to CMV serostatus. The earlier analysis of 587 of the donors excluded around 17 rarely observed V segments, including chromosome 9 orphons, because counts were too low. Correlated functional status among segregating V segments might be attributable to linkage disequilibrium, but an unknown experimental factor could not be ruled out. Compared with the approximately 710-donor mean, donors in an Asian-associated ancestry cluster had fewer N-insertions in productive TCRs, according to a later genetic analysis. A later analysis found that most CMV-associated TCR beta chains appeared HLA-restricted, with HLA associations seemingly driven largely by CMV exposure. A further reported finding was that TCR beta sequences accurately predicted the HLA-A and HLA-B alleles for most subjects in the first cohort. Strong co-occurrence of HLA alleles, especially DR and DQ, made assigning TCR associations to individual alleles difficult. A cluster of highly shared sequence variants was judged likely to be a technical artifact of the sequencing pipeline. The authors suggested that the approach could potentially be extended to other disease states and immunological phenotypes. In both the original and validation cohorts, the classifier was reported to diagnose cytomegalovirus status with high specificity and sensitivity.

Including the terminal cysteine and phenylalanine, the CDR3 comprises 13 residues. Of the read, only the CDR3 DNA is kept; its 39 bases are in frame from base 1. At the junction V is shortened by 2 bases and J by 8 bases, with 9 bases in between. Looking up the germline V gene yields CDR1 MNHNS and CDR2 SASEGT. Notes on this clone: Its antigen specificity is not known. No much larger clone is present one base from it, and per-base qualities are unavailable.

Library generation was performed with the immunoSEQ multiplex PCR assay. For the multiplex PCR, a mixture combining 60 forward primers for TCR Vbeta segments and 13 reverse primers for TCR Jbeta segments was used. Amplification of the CDR3 region of rearranged TCR beta genes was performed with a multiplex PCR assay on genomic DNA. Amplified TCR beta libraries were sequenced as 87-base-pair reads on the Illumina HiSeq System. The original methods were these. Across the 700 or so repertoires, a later analysis counted 78 million or so unique TCR beta chains, 8.5 million to 12 million of which were shared by at least two donors. Raw reads were error-corrected and collapsed into unique sequences with a nearest-neighbor algorithm that merged closely related sequences to remove PCR and sequencing errors. V, D and J gene segments were assigned by aligning CDR3 sequences to IMGT reference sequences. For a sequence to be retained, at least a six-nucleotide match to both a V gene segment and a J gene segment was required. Rearrangements were classified as productive when the CDR3 lacked stop codons and remained in frame with V and J, and all other rearrangements were classified as non-productive. CDR3 was defined according to IMGT convention as the region running from the second conserved V-encoded cysteine to the conserved J-encoded phenylalanine. Sequences without an unambiguous match to a single V gene segment were excluded from the earlier analysis of several hundred of the donors. In an earlier analysis of 450 to 700 of the donors, V segments were called functional above 56.7% productive rearrangements and were called segregating when the between-donor standard deviation exceeded 5%. A statistical classification framework was built for diagnosing cytomegalovirus status from the catalog of TCR beta chain sequences. In a later analysis, V and J genes were assigned by comparing TCR nucleotide sequences against IMGT/GENE-DB human TR gene sequences. A later analysis assigned CDR3 sequences and most-parsimonious VDJ recombination scenarios with the TCRdist pipeline. In a later analysis, each TCR beta chain was defined by its CDR3 amino acid sequence together with its V-gene family, and reads lacking a unique V-gene family were excluded. To address suspected cross-contamination and a sequencing artifact, a later analysis removed around 590 highly shared, low-generation-probability nucleotide sequences. A later analysis calculated a clonal expansion index for each public chain from normalized within-repertoire ranks of inferred template counts. In a later analysis, generation probabilities were computed with a VDJ recombination model fitted to out-of-frame rearrangements, and the resulting probabilities were checked against IGoR. A later analysis scored TCR-TCR, TCR-HLA and TCR-CMV co-occurrence with hypergeometric tests, applying a repertoire-size bias correction to TCR pairs. In a later analysis, false discovery rates were estimated by permuting HLA or CMV assignments 20 times. A later analysis grouped co-occurring TCRs with DBSCAN, adding TCRdist sequence similarity when clustering within HLA-allele-positive subsets. Repertoires with fewer than 30,000 or more than 120,000 public chains were left out of co-occurrence clustering, as were a handful of repertoires with anomalous nucleotide sharing. TCRdb re-hosts the immuneACCESS table, in-frame sequences only. Its copies lack some clones; in the studies checked, an unresolved V gene accounts for under half of them, and the cause for the rest is not known. V and J calls plus clone size are reproduced from that table; the DNA served to infer D and trimming. In all, the sample holds 150,000 to 200,000 clones, and nearly 80% of those were seen once. Of the sample, approximately 3% falls within the top ten clones.

The cohort was made up of 666 healthy bone marrow donors. Cohort members were all nominally healthy when sampled, although unrecorded immune exposures were likely present. The donor tested CMV seronegative and was one of the 352 seronegative cohort members. Each donor provided a peripheral blood sample, and peripheral blood mononuclear cells were used for TCR beta sequencing. The Qiagen DNeasy Blood Extraction Kit was used to extract genomic DNA from the blood cell samples. Sequencing used PBMCs. The V and J genes are TRBV6-1 and TRBJ1-4; no D gene call is confident. The clonotype originates from a woman in her forties in good health and CMV-seronegative. The nucleotide sequence is given as TGTGCCAGCAGTGAATTATTTTCGGAAAAACTGTTTTTT. Translated, it reads CASSELFSEKLFF.